This T cell receptor (beta chain) was recovered during a study of blood T cell repertoires in COVID-19. Repertoires were generated with immunoSEQ multiplex PCR, while TCRdb's copy carries only in-frame clones and drops some. This sample has under 400,000 clones, with more than 70% found just once. This CDR3 is 14 amino acids long. Germline trimming cut 4 bases from V and 5 bases from J; bases unmatched to any gene: 8. The germline V gene encodes CDR1 MNHEY and CDR2 SVGAGI. Specimen: PBMCs or T cells enriched from blood (not recorded which). J is TRBJ2-7 and V is TRBV6-5, with 7 bases that match TRBD1. This receptor was taken from a woman under 40 who had been exposed to COVID-19. DNA for the CDR3: TGTGCCAGCAGTTTACGACAGGGCCCACACGAGCAGTACTTC. It yields the protein CASSLRQGPHEQYF.